These T cell receptor beta chains were read from a single sample in a study of T cell responses to AZD1222 COVID-19 vaccine. Profiled with immunoSEQ multiplex PCR; TCRdb holds only in-frame clones, not every one. Among 100,000 to 120,000 clones listed, around 90% were seen once. The sample in question was peripheral blood, obtained on day 0 of MenACWY control vaccination. Receptor source: an adult in good health. Both conserved end residues are part of each CDR3.

v_call: TRBV30
cdr3_aa: CAWSVGTAGNTIYF

v_call: TRBV4-1
cdr3_aa: CASSQDAGGRPTQYF

v_call: TRBV30
cdr3_aa: CAWSVRTDSPLHF

v_call: TRBV7-2
cdr3_aa: CASRPGGAYNSPLHF

v_call: TRBV6-5
cdr3_aa: CASSSDGTYNSPLHF

v_call: TRBV6-5
cdr3_aa: CASSYSGTSTDTQYF

v_call: TRBV4-1
cdr3_aa: CASSQLRDRGRKLFF

v_call: TRBV2
cdr3_aa: CASSLQGVQADTQYF

v_call: TRBV24-1
cdr3_aa: CATSAGTGGYEQYF

v_call: TRBV5-1
cdr3_aa: CASSFATDTQYF

v_call: TRBV28
cdr3_aa: CASSLTGLEQYF

v_call: TRBV7-7
cdr3_aa: CASSPSGGADSPLHF

v_call: TRBV5-1
cdr3_aa: CASSLGTGGYNEQFF

v_call: TRBV6-1
cdr3_aa: CASSEFTTAVNGYTF

v_call: TRBV6-5
cdr3_aa: CASSTGLASSYEQYF

v_call: TRBV19
cdr3_aa: CASRSSYEQYF

v_call: TRBV6-6
cdr3_aa: CASSNKRGGRTDTQYF

v_call: TRBV7-9
cdr3_aa: CASSLQGAGNYGYTF

v_call: TRBV6-1
cdr3_aa: CASSDEPGSASPLHF

v_call: TRBV12-3/TRBV12-4
cdr3_aa: CASGGTSYEQYF

v_call: TRBV6-5
cdr3_aa: CASYSAGTPNEQYF

v_call: TRBV12-2
cdr3_aa: CASRSPPSTESYEQYF

v_call: TRBV19
cdr3_aa: CASSPQTGGPPGELFF

v_call: TRBV6-4
cdr3_aa: CASSDSLTAGNTIYF

v_call: TRBV5-1
cdr3_aa: CASSLTGNAGELFF

v_call: TRBV6-2/TRBV6-3
cdr3_aa: CASSWGGAYEQYF

v_call: TRBV15
cdr3_aa: CATSPTPRGGGYQETQYF

v_call: TRBV6-5
cdr3_aa: CASSPGTGALRGYTF

v_call: TRBV11-2
cdr3_aa: CASSLVGGYEKLFF

v_call: TRBV30
cdr3_aa: CAWSVRKHYGYTF

v_call: TRBV27
cdr3_aa: CASSLATENTEAFF

v_call: TRBV27
cdr3_aa: CASSPRAYQGRSYNEQFF

v_call: TRBV18
cdr3_aa: CASSPREDSYEQYF

v_call: TRBV5-1
cdr3_aa: CASTAEGPSGIQYF

v_call: TRBV30
cdr3_aa: CAWNRPGGARETQYF

v_call: TRBV5-1
cdr3_aa: CASSLEQGRNYGYTF

v_call: TRBV19
cdr3_aa: CASRDRGLSDEKLFF

v_call: TRBV28
cdr3_aa: CASSLSTANYGYTF

v_call: TRBV15
cdr3_aa: CATSEGQGAEKLFF

v_call: TRBV10-2
cdr3_aa: CASTPGSNQPQHF